The 15 T cell receptor beta chains below were found in one sample sequenced in a study of blood T cell repertoires in COVID-19. The data were produced by immunoSEQ multiplex PCR, yet TCRdb's version contains in-frame clones alone and is incomplete. This repertoire shows over 70,000 clones, about 80% found once; its top ten account for 10%. The sequenced sample was peripheral blood. The receptors were gathered from a woman aged 70-85 years with acute or convalescent COVID-19.

V gene TRBV7-2 combines with J gene TRBJ1-1; D perhaps matches TRBD1 (5 bases). The CDR3 runs 13 residues. The V gene's germline CDR1 is SGHTA and CDR2 FQGNSA. Trimming removed 2 bases at V and 6 bases at J, with 10 bases between. As DNA, the CDR3 is TGTGCCAGCAGCTTAAGGGGAACCCCTGAAGCTTTCTTT. This translates into CASSLRGTPEAFF.

The V and J genes are TRBV19 and TRBJ2-2; maybe TRBD2 (5 bases). The germline V and J ends were trimmed by 6 bases and 2 bases, with 16 bases remaining between them. Germline V gene data show CDR1 as LNHDA and CDR2 as SQIVND (reference sequence). This CDR3 region has 16 residues. The CDR3 DNA is TGTGCCAGTAGGGTGCTCCGGGATTTTAACACCGGGGAGCTGTTTTTT. The encoded protein is CASRVLRDFNTGELFF. Supplemented by reference TRBV19 and TRBJ2-2, the full variable domain reads DGGITQSPKYLFRKEGQNVTLSCEQNLNHDAMYWYRQDPGQGLRLIYYSQIVNDFQKGDIAEGYSVSREKKESFPLTVTSAQKNPTAFYLCASRVLRDFNTGELFFGEGSRLTVL.

The gene calls are TRBV1 and TRBJ2-1; the table assigns TRBD1, which was not confirmed against the DNA. TRBV1 corresponds to a pseudogene. The CDR3 loop spans 14 amino acids. CDR3 region: CTSSQDWGPNEQFF. As DNA, the CDR3 is TGCACCAGCAGCCAAGACTGGGGGCCCAATGAGCAGTTCTTC.

The J gene is TRBJ2-1, the V gene TRBV5-6; the D is unclear. Germline V lookup: CDR1 SGHDT, CDR2 YYEEEE. The CDR3 totals 11 residues. The V end lost 3 bases, the J end lost 8 bases, and 6 bases lay between the germline ends. The CDR3 region has the DNA TGTGCCAGCAGCTCCGGGTATGAGCAGTTCTTC. It encodes CASSSGYEQFF.

This clone was seen once. The genes are TRBV19 and TRBJ1-4; D possibly corresponds to TRBD1 (5 bases). The V and J ends lost 5 bases and 8 bases respectively, with 15 bases between them. The CDR3 spans 14 residues. In germline, CDR1 is LNHDA, CDR2 SQIVND (reference sequence). As DNA, the CDR3 is TGTGCCAGTAGTTCGGACACCCTGGGGGAAAAACTGTTTTTT. Translated: CASSSDTLGEKLFF.

A note on this clone: Just one base apart from a much larger clone, this may be a read error. The CDR3 is CASSPTENYGYTF. The CDR3 region has the DNA TGTGCCAGCAGCCCAACAGAGAACTATGGCTACACCTTC. The chain joins TRBV11-1 to TRBJ1-2; D unclear. This CDR3 region has 13 residues. The germline CDR1 and CDR2 sequences are SGHAT and FQDESV (reference sequence). Trimming pared 5 bases from V and 2 bases from J, leaving 9 bases between.

The rearrangement links TRBV15 to TRBJ2-3; TRBD2 matches at 12 bases. The V gene's germline CDR1 is LNHNV and CDR2 YYDKDF (reference sequence). V lost 0 bases, J lost 5 bases, and 3 bases stayed unmatched. The CDR3 has 16 residues. CDR3 DNA: TGTGCCACCAGCAGAGAGCTAGCGGGGGGGGTAGATACGCAGTATTTT. Amino acid sequence: CATSRELAGGVDTQYF.

The chain recombines TRBV30 with TRBJ2-1; 7 positions match TRBD2. This CDR3 region has 14 residues. V shed 5 bases, J shed 5 bases, and the junction held 9 bases outside the gene matches. Germline V gives CDR1 GTSNPN, CDR2 SVGIG (reference sequence). CDR3 sequence: CAWGAGWRDNEQFF. In DNA, the CDR3 is TGTGCCTGGGGAGCGGGGTGGCGCGACAATGAGCAGTTCTTC.

This chain links TRBV30 with TRBJ1-2, with TRBD1 identical over 8 bases. The CDR3 is 14 amino acids. J gave up 4 bases and V 2 bases, and 6 bases lay outside the gene matches. CDR1 is GTSNPN, CDR2 SVGIG, per germline (reference sequence). DNA for the CDR3: TGTGCCTGGAGTACAGGACAGGGTTTCTATGGCTACACCTTC. Amino acids: CAWSTGQGFYGYTF.

The CDR3 DNA sequence: TGTGCCACCAGCAGAGGGGGCGTGGGACAGGGTTGGGGCTACACCTTC. Its translation: CATSRGGVGQGWGYTF. This rearrangement joins TRBV15 to TRBJ1-2, with TRBD1 matching over 9 bases. Trimming at V came to 1 base and at J to 8 bases, leaving 11 bases not matched to a gene. The CDR3 is made up of 16 amino acids. CDR1 is LNHNV, CDR2 YYDKDF, per germline (reference sequence).

This clone turned up a few times. The chain recombines TRBV20-1 with TRBJ2-1; D gene unclear. CDR3 size: 11 residues. The V gene's germline CDR1 is DFQATT and CDR2 SNEGSKA (reference sequence). Trimming left V 6 bases short and J 8 bases short, with 11 bases between. DNA for the CDR3: TGCAGTGCCAACCAGTTACATGAGCAGTTCTTC. Its translation: CSANQLHEQFF.

This clone was picked up one time. This sequence joins TRBV27 and TRBJ2-3; D ambiguous. The CDR3 spans 15 residues. V gave up 6 bases and J gave up 0 bases, with 13 bases separating them. Germline values: CDR1 MNHEY, CDR2 SMNVEV (reference sequence). The CDR3 DNA reads TGTGCCAGCAGATTTGGAGAAACTAGCACAGATACGCAGTATTTT. Residues: CASRFGETSTDTQYF.

The V and J genes are TRBV19 and TRBJ2-1, with 15 bases that match TRBD2. The trim removed 3 bases at V and 4 bases at J, leaving 10 bases unmatched. In germline, CDR1 is LNHDA, CDR2 SQIVND (reference sequence). The CDR3 runs to 19 residues. CDR3 region: CASSIPGLAGGPLYNEQFF. CDR3 bases: TGTGCCAGTAGTATCCCCGGACTAGCGGGGGGGCCCCTTTACAATGAGCAGTTCTTC.

The genes are TRBV28 and TRBJ2-7; D is ambiguous. The V end was cut by 8 bases, the J end by 2 bases, with 13 bases between. This CDR3 spans 13 amino acids. Germline V gives CDR1 MDHEN, CDR2 SYDVKM. CDR3 loop: CASQVAGTYEQYF. DNA for the CDR3: TGTGCCAGCCAAGTCGCAGGTACCTACGAGCAGTACTTC. Variable domain in full (rest from reference TRBV28 and TRBJ2-7): DVKVTQSSRYLVKRTGEKVFLECVQDMDHENMFWYRQDPGLGLRLIYFSYDVKMKEKGDIPEGYSVSREKKERFSLILESASTNQTSMYLCASQVAGTYEQYFGPGTRLTVT.

The CDR3 DNA is TGTGCCAGTAGTAGAAACAGGGGGGCTAACTACGAGCAGTACTTC. Residues: CASSRNRGANYEQYF. The chain is built from TRBV19 and TRBJ2-7; 8 positions agree with TRBD1. Germline-derived CDR1 and CDR2 are LNHDA and SQIVND (reference sequence). J was trimmed by 3 bases and V by 4 bases; bases with no gene match: 8. The CDR3 contains 15 residues.